Shown below are 22 T cell receptor beta chains from a single sample sequenced in a study of molecular identifiers for immune sequencing clone quantification. TCRdb itself ran the PCR reads through MiXCR, one entry per CDR3 protein. This table holds more than 300,000 distinct CDR3 sequences, 20% to 25% found once. The specimen sequenced was naive CD8+ T cells from blood, with Jurkat cell RNA spiked in. Subset defined: FACS-sorted CD8+CD4-CCR7+CD45RA+ naive T cells. The receptors stem from a human donor in good health. Some libraries in this study had Jurkat cell RNA spiked in.

This clonotype was observed many times. The chain couples TRBV5-1 to TRBJ1-1; D remains unclear. Per the germline V gene, CDR1 is SGHRS and CDR2 is YFSETQ. The CDR3 has 17 residues. The germline V and J ends were trimmed by 0 bases and 1 base, with 16 bases remaining between them. CDR3 DNA: TGCGCCAGCAGCTTGGCCGGTCCAAGTCCCGGGAACACTGAAGCTTTCTTT. It yields the protein CASSLAGPSPGNTEAFF.

This clonotype was observed at least ten times. The chain has TRBV4-1 and TRBJ1-3; 12 bases match TRBD1. CDR3 size: 17 residues. V lost 4 bases to trimming and J lost 0 bases; unmatched junction nucleotides: 4. Germline V gene sequence: CDR1 MGHRA, CDR2 YSYEKL. The CDR3 DNA reads as TGCGCCAGCAGCCCACCGGGACAGGGGGCCTCTGGAAACACCATATATTTT. Residues: CASSPPGQGASGNTIYF.

This clonotype showed up many times. This chain joins TRBV5-6 and TRBJ2-3; 8 nucleotides align to TRBD2. The CDR3 loop spans 15 amino acids. Germline CDR1 reads SGHDT; CDR2 reads YYEEEE. V lost 2 bases to trimming and J lost 8 bases; unmatched junction nucleotides: 10. CDR3 loop: CASSLSSGRRGTQYF. The CDR3 region has the DNA TGTGCCAGCAGCTTATCTAGCGGGCGTAGGGGTACGCAGTATTTT.

To note about this clonotype: With a much larger clone just one base away, this may be a read error. The V call is TRBV30, the J call TRBJ2-1; D is possibly TRBD2 (5 bases). The CDR3 covers 12 residues. CDR1 and CDR2 from the germline V gene are GTSNPN and SVGIG (reference sequence). The germline V and J ends were trimmed by 1 base and 10 bases, with 11 bases remaining between them. This CDR3 is CAWSAAGREQFF. The DNA of the CDR3 is TGTGCCTGGAGTGCCGCGGGTCGCGAGCAGTTCTTC.

The table lists this clonotype with many counts. This chain uses TRBV11-2 with TRBJ2-7; D is undetermined. The germline CDR1 and CDR2 sequences are SGHAT and FQNNGV. Deletions cut 3 bases from V and 2 bases from J, with 14 bases between. The CDR3 loop spans 15 amino acids. The CDR3, as DNA: TGTGCCAGCAGCTTCGAAACCGGGTTCGCCTACGAGCAGTACTTC. Protein sequence: CASSFETGFAYEQYF.

This clonotype came up many times. This sequence joins TRBV24-1 and TRBJ1-5; TRBD1 is a possible D gene (6 bases). Germline CDR1 and CDR2: KGHDR and SFDVKD. The CDR3 extends over 15 amino acids. V lost 6 bases and J 2 bases, leaving 13 bases between the germline ends. The CDR3 protein is CATSPGAGGNQPQHF. CDR3 in DNA: TGTGCCACCAGTCCAGGGGCCGGGGGCAATCAGCCCCAGCATTTT.

This clonotype was recorded many times. J is TRBJ2-2 and V is TRBV12-3 or TRBV12-4; no firm D call. The CDR3 sequence is 12 residues long. The V and J ends lost 6 bases and 3 bases respectively, with 5 bases between them. The DNA for the CDR3 is TGTGCCAGCAGACCCTACACCGGGGAGCTGTTTTTT. Amino acids: CASRPYTGELFF.

This clonotype was detected a few times. This chain uses TRBV27 with TRBJ2-3, with D maybe TRBD2 (5 bases). With 2 bases removed from V and 6 bases from J, the gap between germline ends came to 18 bases. Germline loops: CDR1 MNHEY, CDR2 SMNVEV (reference sequence). CDR3 length: 16 residues. The CDR3 bases are TGTGCCAGCAGTTTAAAACCCTTGGGGAGAAGGGATACGCAGTATTTT. It specifies CASSLKPLGRRDTQYF.

This clonotype was seen many times. The J gene is TRBJ2-2, the V gene TRBV19, with D unclear. Germline V gene data show CDR1 as LNHDA and CDR2 as SQIVND (reference sequence). The CDR3 is 14 residues long. V was clipped by 1 base and J by 0 bases, with 3 bases between them. The CDR3 bases are TGTGCCAGTAGTATAGCCTCGAACACCGGGGAGCTGTTTTTT. Protein product: CASSIASNTGELFF.

This clonotype was seen many times. This rearrangement joins TRBV19 to TRBJ1-5; D might be TRBD1 (5 bases). This CDR3 contains 13 residues. Germline V gene sequence: CDR1 LNHDA, CDR2 SQIVND (reference sequence). Trimming shortened V by 3 bases and J by 9 bases, and 12 bases separated the two germline ends. The CDR3 bases are TGTGCCAGTAGTATCGGTTCCGGGGCGCCCCAGCATTTT. Its protein is CASSIGSGAPQHF.

This clonotype has a single count. A read error may be the cause here, since a much bigger clone is one base away. The chain uses TRBV20-1 and TRBJ1-1; maybe TRBD1 (6 bases). The CDR3 is made up of 14 amino acids. The germline gives CDR1 DFQATT, CDR2 SNEGSKA (reference sequence). The CDR3 protein is CSARVGGLTTGAFF. CDR3 nucleotide sequence: TGCAGTGCTAGAGTAGGGGGGCTTACCACTGGAGCTTTCTTT.

In this sample, this clonotype turned up many times. CDR3 sequence (DNA): TGTGCCAGCAGTGAGGTTGGTACTAGCGATTCTGCCAATGAGCAGTTCTTC. It specifies CASSEVGTSDSANEQFF. The chain uses TRBV2 and TRBJ2-1; the match to TRBD2 covers 7 bases. This CDR3 comprises 17 residues. Germline CDR1 is SNHLY and CDR2 is FYNNEI. Trimming took 3 bases from V and 6 from J; bases not matched to a gene: 14. Filled out from reference TRBV2 and TRBJ2-1, the complete variable domain reads EPEVTQTPSHQVTQMGQEVILRCVPISNHLYFYWYRQILGQKVEFLVSFYNNEISEKSEIFDDQFSVERPDGSNFTLKIRSTKLEDSAMYFCASSEVGTSDSANEQFFGPGTRLTVL.

This chain uses TRBV19 with TRBJ2-3, with TRBD2 identical over 9 bases. V lost 9 bases and J lost 1; bases outside the gene matches: 5. CDR3 length: 14 residues. CDR1 LNHDA and CDR2 SQIVND come from the germline V gene (reference sequence). The CDR3 reads CAREVAGGTDTQYF. As DNA, the CDR3 is TGTGCCAGGGAGGTAGCGGGGGGCACAGATACGCAGTATTTT.

This clonotype was recorded many times. The chain uses TRBV28 and TRBJ2-3; 12 bases match TRBD2. The V gene end was trimmed by 6 bases and the J gene end by 4 bases; junction bases not matched to a gene: 5. The CDR3 extends over 15 amino acids. Germline CDR1 MDHEN, CDR2 SYDVKM. CDR3 residues: CASRLAGGGADTQYF. Here the CDR3 DNA reads TGTGCCAGCAGACTAGCGGGAGGTGGGGCAGATACGCAGTATTTT.

This clonotype turned up a few times. V is TRBV4-1 and J is TRBJ2-3; the D gene is possibly TRBD2 (5 bases). The CDR3 totals 17 residues. From germline, CDR1 is MGHRA and CDR2 YSYEKL. Trimming shortened V by 4 bases and J by 2 bases, and 19 bases separated the two germline ends. CDR3 sequence (DNA): TGCGCCAGCAGCCCACCCGTAGCGCCTGGATACACAGATACGCAGTATTTT. Translated: CASSPPVAPGYTDTQYF.

This clonotype came up many times. This chain uses TRBV5-6 with TRBJ1-4; D is possibly TRBD1 (5 bases). The CDR3 is 16 residues long. The V and J ends lost 0 bases and 7 bases respectively, with 16 bases between them. From germline, CDR1 is SGHDT and CDR2 YYEEEE. The chain's CDR3 is CASSLADGAVGEKLFF. CDR3 bases: TGTGCCAGCAGCTTGGCCGATGGGGCGGTAGGTGAAAAACTGTTTTTT. Looking up the rest from reference TRBV5-6 and TRBJ1-4 gives the full variable domain: DAGVTQSPTHLIKTRGQQVTLRCSPKSGHDTVSWYQQALGQGPQFIFQYYEEEERQRGNFPDRFSGHQFPNYSSELNVNALLLGDSALYLCASSLADGAVGEKLFFGSGTQLSVL.

As to this clonotype: This may be a read error: a much more frequent sequence differs by one nucleotide. The chain couples TRBV7-9 to TRBJ2-1; TRBD2 aligns across 7 bases. The length of the CDR3 is 16 residues. Trimming removed 8 bases from V and 5 bases from J; junction bases left unmatched: 15. Looked up from germline, CDR1 is SEHNR and CDR2 is FQNEAQ (reference sequence). CDR3 DNA sequence: TGTGCCAGCCGGACTGGCGGGAGTCGGGGTGACAATGAGCAGTTCTTC. It encodes CASRTGGSRGDNEQFF.

Ten or more counts support this clonotype. The CDR3: CSVPWLAGFTDTQYF. DNA for the CDR3: TGCAGCGTCCCATGGCTAGCGGGCTTCACAGATACGCAGTATTTT. The V call is TRBV29-1, the J call TRBJ2-3; 8 bases map to TRBD2. J was trimmed by 2 bases and V by 6 bases; bases with no gene match: 10. This CDR3 is 15 amino acids long. The germline gives CDR1 SQVTM, CDR2 ANQGSEA.

The table lists this clonotype with many counts. The gene calls are TRBV2 and TRBJ2-7; D unclear. The CDR3 totals 15 residues. In germline, CDR1 is SNHLY, CDR2 FYNNEI. V was clipped by 8 bases and J by 0 bases, with 17 bases between them. CDR3 nucleotide sequence: TGTGCCAGCCTTATGAAAACCAAGCTCTCCTACGAGCAGTACTTC. Translation gives CASLMKTKLSYEQYF.

This clonotype has a handful of counts. The V gene is TRBV29-1, the J gene TRBJ2-7; D ambiguous. From germline, CDR1 is SQVTM and CDR2 ANQGSEA. The V gene lost 5 bases and the J gene lost 2 bases, with 16 bases spanning the gap. The CDR3 consists of 14 residues. The CDR3: CSVFSKGGAYEQYF. CDR3 bases: TGCAGCGTTTTCAGCAAAGGTGGGGCCTACGAGCAGTACTTC.

DNA for the CDR3: TGTGCCAGCAGCCCCATAGAAGGTAGCGGCCTCACAGATACGCAGTATTTT. Translation: CASSPIEGSGLTDTQYF. The chain uses TRBV7-9 and TRBJ2-3; D may be TRBD2 (6 bases). CDR1 and CDR2 (germline): SEHNR, FQNEAQ (reference sequence). The CDR3 covers 17 residues. Trimming cost V 5 bases and J 2 bases, with 20 bases left between them. The whole variable domain, remainder taken from reference TRBV7-9 and TRBJ2-3, is DTGVSQNPRHKITKRGQNVTFRCDPISEHNRLYWYRQTLGQGPEFLTYFQNEAQLEKSRLLSDRFSAERPKGSFSTLEIQRTEQGDSAMYLCASSPIEGSGLTDTQYFGPGTRLTVL.

This chain links TRBV18 with TRBJ2-1, with D possibly called TRBD1 or TRBD2 (6 bases each). This CDR3 contains 15 residues. The V end lost 1 base, the J end lost 8 bases, and 15 bases lay between the germline ends. Germline V gives CDR1 KGHSH, CDR2 LQKENI. CDR3 DNA sequence: TGTGCCAGCTCACCACGGTCGGGGGCAGGCGATGAGCAGTTCTTC. Amino acid sequence: CASSPRSGAGDEQFF.